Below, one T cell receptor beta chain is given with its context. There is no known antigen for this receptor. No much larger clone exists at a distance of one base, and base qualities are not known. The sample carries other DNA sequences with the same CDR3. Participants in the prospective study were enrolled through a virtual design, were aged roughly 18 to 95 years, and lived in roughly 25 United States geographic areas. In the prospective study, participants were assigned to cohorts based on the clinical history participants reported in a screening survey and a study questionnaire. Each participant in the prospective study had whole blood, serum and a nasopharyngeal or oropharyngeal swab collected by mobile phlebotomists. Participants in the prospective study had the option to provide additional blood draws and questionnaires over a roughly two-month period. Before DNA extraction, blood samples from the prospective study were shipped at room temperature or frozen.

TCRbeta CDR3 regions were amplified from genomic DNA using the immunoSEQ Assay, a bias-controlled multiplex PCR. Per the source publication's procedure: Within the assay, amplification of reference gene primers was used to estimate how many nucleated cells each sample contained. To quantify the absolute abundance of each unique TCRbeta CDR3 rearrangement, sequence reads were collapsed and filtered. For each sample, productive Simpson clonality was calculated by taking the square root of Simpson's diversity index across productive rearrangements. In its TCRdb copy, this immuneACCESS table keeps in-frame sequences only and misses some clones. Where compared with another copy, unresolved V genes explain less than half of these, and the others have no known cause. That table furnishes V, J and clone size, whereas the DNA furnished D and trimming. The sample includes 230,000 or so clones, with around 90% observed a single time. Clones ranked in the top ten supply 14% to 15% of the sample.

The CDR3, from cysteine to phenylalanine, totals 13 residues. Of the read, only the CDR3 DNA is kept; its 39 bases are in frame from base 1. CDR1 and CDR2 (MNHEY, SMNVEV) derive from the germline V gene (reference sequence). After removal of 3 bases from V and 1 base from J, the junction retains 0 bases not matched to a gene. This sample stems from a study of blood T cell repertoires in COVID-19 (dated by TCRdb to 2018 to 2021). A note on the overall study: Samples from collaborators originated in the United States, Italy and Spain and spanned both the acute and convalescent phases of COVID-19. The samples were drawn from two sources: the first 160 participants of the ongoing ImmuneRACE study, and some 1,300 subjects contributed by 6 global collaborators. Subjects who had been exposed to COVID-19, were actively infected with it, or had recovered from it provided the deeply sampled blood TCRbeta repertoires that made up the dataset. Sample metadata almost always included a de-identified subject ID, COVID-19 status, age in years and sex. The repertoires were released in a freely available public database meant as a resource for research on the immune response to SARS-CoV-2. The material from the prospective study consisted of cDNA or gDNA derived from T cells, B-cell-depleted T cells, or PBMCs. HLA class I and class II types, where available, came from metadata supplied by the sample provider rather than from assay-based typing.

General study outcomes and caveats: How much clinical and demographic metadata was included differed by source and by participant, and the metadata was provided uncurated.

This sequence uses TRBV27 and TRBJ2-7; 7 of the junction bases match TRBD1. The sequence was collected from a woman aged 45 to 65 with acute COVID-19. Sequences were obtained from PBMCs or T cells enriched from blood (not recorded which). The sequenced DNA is TGTGCCAGCAGTTTGGGACAGTCCTACGAGCAGTACTTC. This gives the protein CASSLGQSYEQYF.